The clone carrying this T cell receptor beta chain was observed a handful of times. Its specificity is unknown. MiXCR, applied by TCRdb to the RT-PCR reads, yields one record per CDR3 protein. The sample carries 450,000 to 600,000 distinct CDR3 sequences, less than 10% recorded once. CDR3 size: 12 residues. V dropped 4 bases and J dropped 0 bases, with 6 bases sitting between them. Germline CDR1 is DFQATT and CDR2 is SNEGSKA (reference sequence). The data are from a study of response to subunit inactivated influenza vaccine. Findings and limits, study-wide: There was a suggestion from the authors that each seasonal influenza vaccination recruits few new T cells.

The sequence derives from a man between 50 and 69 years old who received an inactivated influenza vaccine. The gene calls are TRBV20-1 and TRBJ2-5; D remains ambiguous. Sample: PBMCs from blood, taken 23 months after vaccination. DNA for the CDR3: TGCAGTGCTACGCGGAACCAAGAGACCCAGTACTTC. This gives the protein CSATRNQETQYF.